This T cell receptor (delta chain) was sequenced during a study of gamma-delta chains in newborns, infants, children. At the level of the study: Microbial exposure reportedly drives polyclonal innate γδ T cell expansion after birth.

TCRdb re-identified clones in the reads via CATT. The table has around 5,000 delta-chain clones, 2.7% seen once. This clone was seen a few times. The sequence was obtained from a child who was a newborn, infant or young child, either healthy, febrile or measles-vaccinated (not recorded which). Sequenced: blood.

The CDR3 nucleotides read TGTGCCTGTGACACCGGCTGGGGGATACGCGGGGGAGATAGCTCCTGGGACACCCGACAGATGTTTTTC. Translated, it gives CACDTGWGIRGGDSSWDTRQMFF. V is TRDV2 and J is TRDJ3; 12 bases fit TRDD3. V dropped 0 bases and J dropped 0; count of bases not matched to a gene: 14. From germline, CDR1 is GEAIGNYY and CDR2 EKD. This CDR3 is built from 23 residues.